The clone carrying this TCR beta chain was picked up many times. This entry comes from a study of patients and donors after allogeneic stem cell transplantation. The CDR3 is 12 amino acids. Germline V gene sequence: CDR1 MNHEY, CDR2 SVGEGT. V lost 6 bases and J lost 4; bases outside the gene matches: 2. TCRdb processed the RT-PCR reads anew with MiXCR; each CDR3 protein has one entry. The table records 28,000 or so distinct CDR3 sequences, under 7.5% of them present only once. The sequenced sample consisted of blood, either unsorted or a sorted T cell fraction (not recorded which). The chain combines TRBV6-2 or TRBV6-3 with TRBJ1-2, with 7 bases lining up with TRBD1. The origin of this receptor is a human donor who was either an allogeneic HSCT recipient or a stem cell or donor lymphocyte infusion donor (not recorded which). It is not recorded whose cells these are; they may come from a transplant donor. CDR3 coding DNA: TGTGCCAGCAGCCGGGACAGCTATGGCTACACCTTC. This translates into CASSRDSYGYTF.